Included here is one T cell receptor beta chain sequence, with context. The antigen is not known. The sample comes from a study of regulatory T cells in long-lasting Graves disease. Study-level information: Treatment with antithyroid drugs for over 5 years, together with positive TSH receptor antibodies, meant persistent Graves' disease.

Investigators prepared the TCR beta libraries by applying iRepertoire HTBI primers and Arm-PCR of CDR3 regions. How the authors handled the data: Some 60 TRBV and 14 TRBJ segments were identified across samples. TCRdb ran MiXCR on the multiplex PCR reads and lists one entry per CDR3 protein. What appears here as the V and J calls and clone size reflects TCRdb's work, not the paper's. The sample yields 650,000 to 850,000 distinct CDR3 sequences, 30% seen once. Time point meaning: persistent/refractory GD, antithyroid drugs over 5 years with positive TRAb. PBMC-extracted RNA yielded the TCR library. The CDR3 length is 17 residues. Trimming at V came to 0 bases and at J to 7 bases, leaving 6 bases not matched to a gene. CDR1 and CDR2 (germline): MNHEY, SVGAGI. Overall study results and limits: New patients shared fewer public clonotypes (approximately 970) than persistent patients did (more than 2,500).

This TCR was sampled from a female donor with Graves disease. This chain uses TRBV6-5 with TRBJ2-1; 13 bases are shared with TRBD2. The specimen comprised peripheral blood mononuclear cells (PBMCs), sampled when the disease was refractory, from a patient treated with antithyroid drugs. The CDR3 loop is CASSYSGLAGAPNEQFF. Here the CDR3 DNA reads TGTGCCAGCAGTTACTCCGGACTAGCGGGAGCGCCAAATGAGCAGTTCTTC.